The following is a T cell receptor beta chain sequence with its context. Its antigen remains unknown. The source of the sample is a study of T-cell memory formation after mild COVID-19. Study as a whole: Among the donors, TCR clusters were largely specific to each donor. Points from the study as a whole: CD4+ contracting clones were found mainly in CM and EM, and CD8+ ones in EMRA. Contracting clones from day 15 to 85 had balanced CD4/CD8; later expanders favoured CD4+.

Germline V gene lookup returns CDR1 DFQATT and CDR2 SNEGSKA (reference sequence). V gave up 1 base and J gave up 4 bases, with 13 bases separating them. This CDR3 region has 14 residues. 5'RACE primed from the constant segment yielded TCR alpha and TCR beta cDNA libraries bearing sample barcodes and UMIs. TCRdb reanalysed the 5' RACE reads using MiXCR and keeps one entry per CDR3 protein. The sample carries fewer than 50,000 distinct CDR3 sequences, 7.5% to 10% recorded once. This receptor was obtained from an adult woman who had mild COVID-19 (a few samples of this study predate the infection). Cell type and time point are not known. Source material: PBMCs or a T cell subset sorted from them (not recorded which). The chain links TRBV20-1 to TRBJ1-1, with D possibly TRBD1 on 5 matching bases. CDR3 nucleotide sequence: TGCAGTGCTAGAGTGAGAGGGGTGGCCACTGAAGCTTTCTTT. Protein sequence: CSARVRGVATEAFF.